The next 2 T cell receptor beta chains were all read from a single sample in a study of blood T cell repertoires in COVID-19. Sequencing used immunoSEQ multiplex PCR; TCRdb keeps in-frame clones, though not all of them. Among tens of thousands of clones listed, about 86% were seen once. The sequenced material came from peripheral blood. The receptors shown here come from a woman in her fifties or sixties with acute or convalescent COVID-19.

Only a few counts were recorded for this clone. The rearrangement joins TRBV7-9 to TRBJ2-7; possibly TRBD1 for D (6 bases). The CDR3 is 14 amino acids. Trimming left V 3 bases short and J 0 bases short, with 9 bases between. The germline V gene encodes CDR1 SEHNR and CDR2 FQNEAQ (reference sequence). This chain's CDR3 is CASSFTGSSYEQYF. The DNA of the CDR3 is TGTGCCAGCAGCTTCACAGGGAGCTCCTACGAGCAGTACTTC.

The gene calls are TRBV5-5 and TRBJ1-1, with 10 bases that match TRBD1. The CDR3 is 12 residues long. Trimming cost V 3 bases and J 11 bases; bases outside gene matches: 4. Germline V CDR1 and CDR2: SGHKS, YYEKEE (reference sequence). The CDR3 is CASSWSDRGAFF. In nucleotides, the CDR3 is TGTGCCAGCAGCTGGTCGGACAGGGGGGCTTTCTTT.